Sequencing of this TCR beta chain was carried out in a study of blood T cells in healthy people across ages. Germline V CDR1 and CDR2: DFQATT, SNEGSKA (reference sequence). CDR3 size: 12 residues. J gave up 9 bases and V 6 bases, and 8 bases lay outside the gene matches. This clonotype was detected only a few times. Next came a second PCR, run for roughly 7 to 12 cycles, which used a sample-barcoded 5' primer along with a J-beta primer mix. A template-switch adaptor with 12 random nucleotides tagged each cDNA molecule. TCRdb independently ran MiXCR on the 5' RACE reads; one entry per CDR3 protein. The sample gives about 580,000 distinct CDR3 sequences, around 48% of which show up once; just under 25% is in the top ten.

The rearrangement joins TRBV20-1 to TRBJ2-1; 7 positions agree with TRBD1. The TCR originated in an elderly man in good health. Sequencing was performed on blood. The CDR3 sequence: CSATLQGTEQFF. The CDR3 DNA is TGCAGTGCCACCCTACAGGGGACTGAGCAGTTCTTC.